A selection of T cell receptor beta chains follows, all from one sample in a study of shared clonotypes between healthy human individuals. TCRdb's table, derived via immunoSEQ multiplex PCR, lists solely in-frame clones and lacks some. This sample has about a million clones, with roughly 80% found just once. Material for sequencing was memory CD4+ T cells from PBMCs. The receptor set was obtained from a man younger than 35 in good health. Some clones in this sample may be carry-over from other donors' samples. Both conserved end residues are part of each CDR3. Fields, in order: V gene, D gene, J gene, clone size, CDR3 DNA, CDR3 protein. A D gene is named only where the DNA matches it firmly. Expanded clones are given a class, and other clones once, few, many or no size at all.

v_gene: TRBV28
d_gene: TRBD2
j_gene: TRBJ2-2
abundance: NA
CDR3nt: TGTGCCAGTTCCCTGGGGGGAGGGGTGAACACCGGGGAGCTGTTTTTT
CDR3aa: CASSLGGGVNTGELFF

v_gene: TRBV5-1
d_gene: TRBD2
j_gene: TRBJ2-5
abundance: NA
CDR3nt: TGCGCCAGCGGCGTCGGACTAGCGGGACAAGAGACCCAGTACTTC
CDR3aa: CASGVGLAGQETQYF

v_gene: TRBV28
d_gene: NA
j_gene: TRBJ2-3
abundance: NA
CDR3nt: TGTGCCAGCAGTTCGAACCTACCCACAGATACGCAGTATTTT
CDR3aa: CASSSNLPTDTQYF

v_gene: TRBV19
d_gene: TRBD2
j_gene: TRBJ2-3
abundance: few
CDR3nt: TGTGCCAGTAGTAGGAGAGGGCTAGCGGGCTTTCAAGATACGCAGTATTTT
CDR3aa: CASSRRGLAGFQDTQYF

v_gene: TRBV18
d_gene: NA
j_gene: TRBJ2-7
abundance: NA
CDR3nt: TGTGCCAGCTCACCGACAGTATCCTACGAGCAGTACTTC
CDR3aa: CASSPTVSYEQYF

v_gene: TRBV28
d_gene: NA
j_gene: TRBJ1-1
abundance: NA
CDR3nt: TGTGCCAGCAGGGGGGTAGTAGGTGAAGCTTTCTTT
CDR3aa: CASRGVVGEAFF

v_gene: TRBV7-2
d_gene: NA
j_gene: TRBJ2-3
abundance: NA
CDR3nt: TGTGCCAGCAGCTCGGGGATCTTCACAGATACGCAGTATTTT
CDR3aa: CASSSGIFTDTQYF

v_gene: TRBV25-1
d_gene: NA
j_gene: TRBJ1-5
abundance: NA
CDR3nt: TGTGCCAGCAGTGATCGGGGGCGGCAGCCCCAGCATTTT
CDR3aa: CASSDRGRQPQHF

v_gene: TRBV19
d_gene: NA
j_gene: TRBJ1-5
abundance: NA
CDR3nt: TGTGCCAGTAGTACCGGACGGGTTTATAGCAATCAGCCCCAGCATTTT
CDR3aa: CASSTGRVYSNQPQHF

v_gene: TRBV5-4
d_gene: NA
j_gene: TRBJ2-7
abundance: NA
CDR3nt: TGTGCCAGCAGCTTTGGGCCAGGACATAGCCACGAGCAGTACTTC
CDR3aa: CASSFGPGHSHEQYF

v_gene: TRBV12-5
d_gene: NA
j_gene: TRBJ2-3
abundance: NA
CDR3nt: TGTGCTAGTGGGAACACAGGCGCAGATACGCAGTATTTT
CDR3aa: CASGNTGADTQYF

v_gene: TRBV4-3
d_gene: TRBD1
j_gene: TRBJ2-1
abundance: NA
CDR3nt: TGCGCCAGCAGCCAAAGCGCCACCTCACAGGGGCATTACAATGAGCAGTTCTTC
CDR3aa: CASSQSATSQGHYNEQFF

v_gene: TRBV2
d_gene: TRBD1
j_gene: TRBJ1-5
abundance: NA
CDR3nt: TGTGCCAGCAGCGACTGGACAGGCGGTAATCGGCCCCAGCATTTT
CDR3aa: CASSDWTGGNRPQHF

v_gene: TRBV11-1
d_gene: NA
j_gene: TRBJ2-7
abundance: NA
CDR3nt: TGTGCCAGCAGCCCTCGGGGCTTCTACGAGCAGTACTTC
CDR3aa: CASSPRGFYEQYF

v_gene: TRBV5-4
d_gene: TRBD1
j_gene: TRBJ1-1
abundance: NA
CDR3nt: TGTGCCAGCAGCCTCGGGACAGGGGCTGAAGCTTTCTTT
CDR3aa: CASSLGTGAEAFF

v_gene: TRBV6-1
d_gene: NA
j_gene: TRBJ1-1
abundance: NA
CDR3nt: TGTGCCAGCAGTGAACAGCCCGAGAACACTGAAGCTTTCTTT
CDR3aa: CASSEQPENTEAFF

v_gene: TRBV18
d_gene: NA
j_gene: TRBJ1-3
abundance: NA
CDR3nt: TGTGCCAGCTCACCGATCGTCGACGGCCCCGGAAACACCATATATTTT
CDR3aa: CASSPIVDGPGNTIYF

v_gene: TRBV11-1
d_gene: NA
j_gene: TRBJ2-1
abundance: once
CDR3nt: TGTGCCAGCAGCTATTGGGACCCAGGCAATGAGCAGTTCTTC
CDR3aa: CASSYWDPGNEQFF

v_gene: TRBV7-2
d_gene: NA
j_gene: TRBJ2-1
abundance: NA
CDR3nt: TGTGCCAGCAGCCCCGGCCTGCTCAATGAGCAGTTCTTC
CDR3aa: CASSPGLLNEQFF

v_gene: TRBV7-9
d_gene: NA
j_gene: TRBJ2-5
abundance: NA
CDR3nt: TGTGCCAGCACTCAGGGGAGCCGGGAGACCCAGTACTTC
CDR3aa: CASTQGSRETQYF

v_gene: TRBV7-3
d_gene: TRBD2
j_gene: TRBJ2-1
abundance: NA
CDR3nt: TGTGCCAGCAGCTTAATAGGGACTAGCGTTCATGAGCAGTTCTTC
CDR3aa: CASSLIGTSVHEQFF

v_gene: TRBV7-2
d_gene: TRBD2
j_gene: TRBJ2-2
abundance: NA
CDR3nt: TGTGCCAGCAGCTTAATGGCTAGCGGGAGCCTCGGGGAGCTGTTTTTT
CDR3aa: CASSLMASGSLGELFF

v_gene: TRBV25-1
d_gene: TRBD1
j_gene: TRBJ1-2
abundance: once
CDR3nt: TGTGCCAGCAGCTCGCCGGGACAGCCGGACTATGGCTACACCTTC
CDR3aa: CASSSPGQPDYGYTF

v_gene: TRBV18
d_gene: TRBD1
j_gene: TRBJ2-7
abundance: NA
CDR3nt: TGTGCCAGCTCACCACGGACAGGGGCGGACGAGCAGTACTTC
CDR3aa: CASSPRTGADEQYF

v_gene: TRBV5-1
d_gene: TRBD1
j_gene: TRBJ2-7
abundance: NA
CDR3nt: TGCGCCAGCAGAGGAACCGAGACAGGGAAGACCAAAGCGAGCTTC
CDR3aa: CASRGTETGKTKASF

v_gene: TRBV10-3
d_gene: NA
j_gene: TRBJ1-1
abundance: NA
CDR3nt: TGTGCCATCAGTGGGGCCGGACATATGAACACTGAAGCTTTCTTT
CDR3aa: CAISGAGHMNTEAFF

v_gene: TRBV5-1
d_gene: NA
j_gene: TRBJ2-7
abundance: NA
CDR3nt: TGCGCCAGCAGCTTCGGGCTACCTGTCGACGAGCAGTACTTC
CDR3aa: CASSFGLPVDEQYF

v_gene: TRBV27
d_gene: NA
j_gene: TRBJ2-3
abundance: once
CDR3nt: TGTGCCAGCGGACCCTGGGCGGATACAGATACGCAGTATTTT
CDR3aa: CASGPWADTDTQYF

v_gene: TRBV2
d_gene: NA
j_gene: TRBJ2-3
abundance: NA
CDR3nt: TGTGCCAGGGGGGCCCGGGATACGCAGTATTTT
CDR3aa: CARGARDTQYF

v_gene: TRBV9
d_gene: TRBD2
j_gene: TRBJ2-1
abundance: NA
CDR3nt: TGTGCCAGCAGCGTAGGAGGACTAGCGGCGTACAATGAGCAGTTCTTC
CDR3aa: CASSVGGLAAYNEQFF

v_gene: TRBV7-6
d_gene: TRBD1
j_gene: TRBJ2-7
abundance: NA
CDR3nt: TGTGCCAGCAACGACAGGGCCGAGGGCGAGCAGTACTTC
CDR3aa: CASNDRAEGEQYF

v_gene: TRBV7-2
d_gene: TRBD2
j_gene: TRBJ2-1
abundance: NA
CDR3nt: TGTGCCAGCAGCCGGGGGACTAGCGGGTACGGTGAGCAGTTCTTC
CDR3aa: CASSRGTSGYGEQFF

v_gene: TRBV5-1
d_gene: NA
j_gene: TRBJ1-4
abundance: many
CDR3nt: TGCGCCAGCAGCTTGGTTGGGGGGAGGAGTGAAAAACTGTTTTTT
CDR3aa: CASSLVGGRSEKLFF

v_gene: TRBV10-3
d_gene: NA
j_gene: TRBJ1-3
abundance: NA
CDR3nt: TGTGCCATGGGAGAAGGGCAAAACACCATATATTTT
CDR3aa: CAMGEGQNTIYF

v_gene: TRBV19
d_gene: NA
j_gene: TRBJ1-4
abundance: many
CDR3nt: TGTGCCAGTACCCCCCGGACGGTTGAAAAACTGTTTTTT
CDR3aa: CASTPRTVEKLFF

v_gene: TRBV7-9
d_gene: NA
j_gene: TRBJ2-7
abundance: NA
CDR3nt: TGTGCCAGCAGCGTCGGTCGGACTTACACCTACGAGCAGTACTTC
CDR3aa: CASSVGRTYTYEQYF

v_gene: TRBV28
d_gene: TRBD2
j_gene: TRBJ2-1
abundance: NA
CDR3nt: TGTGCCAGCAGTGCCCTAGCGGGAGTGACGGGAAATGAGCAGTTCTTC
CDR3aa: CASSALAGVTGNEQFF

v_gene: TRBV5-1
d_gene: TRBD2
j_gene: TRBJ2-3
abundance: NA
CDR3nt: TGCGCCAGCAGCCCGGGGACTAGCGGCCTCACAGATACGCAGTATTTT
CDR3aa: CASSPGTSGLTDTQYF

v_gene: TRBV28
d_gene: NA
j_gene: TRBJ1-5
abundance: NA
CDR3nt: TGTGCCAGCAGGGACACAGGGAGTCATCAGCCCCAGCATTTT
CDR3aa: CASRDTGSHQPQHF

v_gene: TRBV11-3
d_gene: NA
j_gene: TRBJ2-7
abundance: NA
CDR3nt: TGTGCCAGCAGCTTGGGGGGTGACTCCTACGAGCAGTACTTC
CDR3aa: CASSLGGDSYEQYF

v_gene: TRBV5-8
d_gene: NA
j_gene: TRBJ2-2
abundance: NA
CDR3nt: TGTGCCAGCAGCCCCTATTGGTTGCAAAACACCGGGGAGCTGTTTTTT
CDR3aa: CASSPYWLQNTGELFF

v_gene: TRBV28
d_gene: NA
j_gene: TRBJ1-1
abundance: NA
CDR3nt: TGTGCCAGCAGTTTAGCAGACACTGAAGCTTTCTTT
CDR3aa: CASSLADTEAFF

v_gene: TRBV6-6
d_gene: NA
j_gene: TRBJ2-5
abundance: NA
CDR3nt: TGTGCCAGCAGTTCCCGTGGGGGAGACCAGTACTTC
CDR3aa: CASSSRGGDQYF

v_gene: TRBV30
d_gene: NA
j_gene: TRBJ2-3
abundance: NA
CDR3nt: TGTGCCTGGAGTCCACTCTACAGTGGAGGCACAGATACGCAGTATTTT
CDR3aa: CAWSPLYSGGTDTQYF

v_gene: TRBV6-4
d_gene: TRBD2
j_gene: TRBJ2-1
abundance: NA
CDR3nt: TGTGCCAGCAGTGAACCGACTAGCCGAACCTACAATGAGCAGTTCTTC
CDR3aa: CASSEPTSRTYNEQFF

v_gene: TRBV5-1
d_gene: NA
j_gene: TRBJ2-7
abundance: NA
CDR3nt: TGCGCCAGCTGTTGGGGGCAGGGTGAAGGGTACGAGCAGTACTTC
CDR3aa: CASCWGQGEGYEQYF

v_gene: TRBV6-5
d_gene: TRBD1
j_gene: TRBJ1-2
abundance: few
CDR3nt: TGTGCCAGCACCCAAGGACAGGGGGCATACTATGGCTACACCTTC
CDR3aa: CASTQGQGAYYGYTF

v_gene: TRBV9
d_gene: NA
j_gene: TRBJ2-3
abundance: NA
CDR3nt: TGTGCCAGCAGCGTACAAGCGCACACAGATACGCAGTATTTT
CDR3aa: CASSVQAHTDTQYF

v_gene: TRBV28
d_gene: NA
j_gene: TRBJ1-5
abundance: NA
CDR3nt: TGTGCCAGCAGTTGGGGGCGAGGCAATCAGCCCCAGCATTTT
CDR3aa: CASSWGRGNQPQHF

v_gene: TRBV29-1
d_gene: TRBD1
j_gene: TRBJ2-1
abundance: NA
CDR3nt: TGCAGCGGGAGGGCGGGACAGGGCAACTACAATGAGCAGTTCTTC
CDR3aa: CSGRAGQGNYNEQFF

v_gene: TRBV30
d_gene: TRBD1
j_gene: TRBJ1-2
abundance: NA
CDR3nt: TGTGCCTGGAGTGTGGAGGGGGCCTACACCTTC
CDR3aa: CAWSVEGAYTF

v_gene: TRBV6-5
d_gene: TRBD1
j_gene: TRBJ1-4
abundance: NA
CDR3nt: TGTGCCAGCAGTCGGTCCGGGACAGGGTCTGAAAAACTGTTTTTT
CDR3aa: CASSRSGTGSEKLFF

v_gene: TRBV7-2
d_gene: NA
j_gene: TRBJ2-7
abundance: NA
CDR3nt: TGTGCCAGCAGCTTAGGGCGGGCGAACACATTTTCCTACGAGCAGTACTTC
CDR3aa: CASSLGRANTFSYEQYF